This entry features one T cell receptor beta chain sequence. A modified ARM-PCR protocol with three rounds of nested PCR amplified TCRbeta. From the multiplex PCR reads, TCRdb called clonotypes with MiXCR, one entry per CDR3 protein. Among about 200,000 distinct CDR3 sequences, 71% were seen once, and the ten largest hold roughly 24%. In germline, CDR1 is GTSNPN, CDR2 SVGIG (reference sequence). V was cut by 4 bases and J by 7 bases, with 21 bases left in between. The CDR3 totals 15 residues. RNA was extracted from bulk tissue without any cell sorting. This record belongs to a study of tumor and adjacent non-tumor tissue in lung cancer.

Source material: lung tumor tissue. V and J are TRBV30 and TRBJ2-3, with D possibly matching TRBD2 (7 bases). The receptor's source is a man aged 55-75 years with non-small cell lung cancer. CDR3 sequence reads: CAWTPTGGLAYTQYF. CDR3 sequence (DNA): TGTGCCTGGACCCCGACGGGGGGCCTCGCATATACGCAGTATTTT. The variable domain in full, with the rest retrieved from reference TRBV30 and TRBJ2-3, is SQTIHQWPATLVQPVGSPLSLECTVEGTSNPNLYWYRQAAGRGLQLLFYSVGIGQISSEVPQNLSASRPQDRQFILSSKKLLLSDSGFYLCAWTPTGGLAYTQYFGPGTRLTVL.